This entry is about one T cell receptor (beta chain). The ends lost 4 bases at V and 2 bases at J; junction bases unmatched: 8. The CDR3 is 15 residues long. Germline V gene lookup returns CDR1 SGHRS and CDR2 YFSETQ. These data belong to a study of blood T cell repertoires in COVID-19. Original processing notes: Amplifying reference gene primers gave estimates of nucleated cell counts. Some clones are missing from TCRdb's copy, which holds only in-frame ones; the method was immunoSEQ multiplex PCR. The V and J calls and clone size are taken from that table; D and trimming were inferred from the DNA. The sample carries some 220,000 clones, 80% to 90% recorded once.

Source material: peripheral blood. This clonotype was sampled from a man aged 45-60 years with acute or convalescent COVID-19. V gene TRBV5-1 combines with J gene TRBJ1-1, with 7 bases matching TRBD1. In DNA form, the CDR3 reads TGCGCCAGCAGCGTGGCGGGACAGCATAACACTGAAGCTTTCTTT. It codes for CASSVAGQHNTEAFF.